Presented here are 29 T cell receptor beta chains from one specimen sequenced in a study of T cell changes during pregnancy in multiple sclerosis. Some clones are missing from TCRdb's copy, which holds only in-frame ones; the method was immunoSEQ multiplex PCR. The data show under 15,000 clones, about 88% seen once. The sample was CD8+ T cells from peripheral blood mononuclear cells, taken in the second trimester of pregnancy. The receptor source for this set is a female donor in good health, enrolled as a control in a pregnancy study.

The chain uses TRBV7-9 and TRBJ2-7; 9 bases line up with TRBD2. CDR3 length equals 17 residues. Per germline, CDR1 SEHNR and CDR2 FQNEAQ (reference sequence). The V segment lost 1 base and the J segment 3 bases; nucleotides outside the gene matches: 10. The CDR3 DNA follows: TGTGCCAGCAGCTTAGACGGCGGGAGGGCCCCCTACTACGAGCAGTACTTC. It codes for CASSLDGGRAPYYEQYF.

The rearrangement links TRBV7-9 to TRBJ2-7, with 11 bases identical to TRBD1. J gave up 3 bases and V 4 bases, and 8 bases lay outside the gene matches. Germline-derived CDR1 and CDR2 are SEHNR and FQNEAQ (reference sequence). The CDR3 is 16 amino acids. In DNA form, the CDR3 reads TGTGCCAGCAGCTCCAATCCGGGACAGGGGGACTACGAGCAGTACTTC. Translated: CASSSNPGQGDYEQYF.

This chain links TRBV19 with TRBJ1-5, with D perhaps TRBD1 (5 bases). Germline V gene lookup returns CDR1 LNHDA and CDR2 SQIVND (reference sequence). The CDR3 consists of 13 residues. The V end was cut by 9 bases, the J end by 2 bases, with 11 bases between. CDR3 loop: CASLEGGNQPQHF. In DNA, the CDR3 is TGTGCCAGCCTAGAAGGGGGCAATCAGCCCCAGCATTTT.

V and J are TRBV6-5 and TRBJ1-1, with 8 bases identical to TRBD1. This CDR3 has 14 residues. V lost 4 bases to trimming and J lost 1 base; unmatched junction nucleotides: 2. The germline gives CDR1 MNHEY, CDR2 SVGAGI. The CDR3 nucleotides read TGTGCCAGCAGTTCCGGACAGGGGAACACTGAAGCTTTCTTT. Translated: CASSSGQGNTEAFF.

V and J are TRBV6-5 and TRBJ2-7; TRBD2 agrees at 8 bases. CDR1 and CDR2 (germline): MNHEY, SVGAGI. The CDR3 totals 14 residues. V lost 2 bases to trimming and J lost 4 bases; unmatched junction nucleotides: 4. The CDR3 protein is CASSYERETYEQYF. In DNA form, the CDR3 reads TGTGCCAGCAGTTACGAGCGGGAGACTTACGAGCAGTACTTC.

The chain has TRBV10-3 and TRBJ1-1, with D perhaps matching TRBD1 (6 bases). The V gene's germline CDR1 is ENHRY and CDR2 SYGVKD. The CDR3 has 12 amino acids. Trimming removed 10 bases at V and 2 bases at J, with 11 bases between. The CDR3 protein is CATGTLNTEAFF. For the CDR3, the DNA is TGTGCCACCGGGACACTTAACACTGAAGCTTTCTTT.

This clone came up once. The V call is TRBV2, the J call TRBJ1-1; D uncertain. CDR1 is SNHLY and CDR2 is FYNNEI in the germline V gene. The ends were cut back, 5 bases at V and 1 base at J, with 8 bases in the middle. This CDR3 has 13 amino acids. The CDR3 here is CASSSTENTEAFF. The CDR3 nucleotides read TGTGCCAGCAGTTCAACAGAGAACACTGAAGCTTTCTTT.

The chain recombines TRBV2 with TRBJ1-4; D gene unclear. CDR1 and CDR2 from the germline V gene are SNHLY and FYNNEI. This CDR3 has 15 amino acids. V lost 7 bases and J lost 0, with 12 bases in between. DNA of the CDR3: TGTGCCAGCAAAAGAGACTCAGCAACTAATGAAAAACTGTTTTTT. It is translated as CASKRDSATNEKLFF.

This clone was observed a single time. The chain couples TRBV4-2 to TRBJ2-5, with D perhaps TRBD2 (5 bases). V was shortened by 5 bases and J by 5 bases, with 12 bases between the two germline ends. In germline, CDR1 is LGHNA, CDR2 YNFKEQ. CDR3 length: 13 residues. CDR3 DNA sequence: TGTGCCAGCAGCGACGGGATTGTGGAGACCCAGTACTTC. Translation gives CASSDGIVETQYF.

The CDR3 DNA is TGTGCCAGCAGCTTGGTCGTGTCGGAGCTCACTGGGGCCAACGTCCTGACTTTC. Protein sequence: CASSLVVSELTGANVLTF. This rearrangement joins TRBV5-8 to TRBJ2-6; D is unresolved. CDR1 SGHTS and CDR2 YDEGEE come from the germline V gene. V was pared by 0 bases and J by 2 bases, with 15 bases between. This CDR3 has 18 residues.

This sequence joins TRBV6-5 and TRBJ2-7; 7 positions agree with TRBD1. Germline values: CDR1 MNHEY, CDR2 SVGAGI. The J segment lost 5 bases and the V segment lost 9 bases, leaving 16 bases of the junction unmatched. This CDR3 is 15 amino acids long. CDR3 in amino acids: CASSPQTGSSDEQYF. The CDR3 nucleotides are TGTGCCAGTTCCCCGCAGACAGGGAGTAGCGACGAGCAGTACTTC.

This sequence joins TRBV10-1 and TRBJ2-2; D is possibly TRBD2 (6 bases). The CDR3 consists of 14 residues. Trimming took 0 bases from V and 6 from J, leaving 8 bases between them. CDR1 and CDR2 (germline): WNHNN, SYGVQD (reference sequence). The CDR3 sequence is CASSESWGAGELFF. In nucleotides, the CDR3 is TGCGCCAGCAGTGAGTCGTGGGGGGCCGGGGAGCTGTTTTTT.

The V call is TRBV6-6, the J call TRBJ1-5; a weak D match, TRBD1 (6 bases). Trimming took off 6 bases at V and 0 bases at J, with 15 bases between the two ends. The CDR3 runs 16 residues. Per germline, CDR1 MNHNY and CDR2 SVGAGI (reference sequence). CDR3 sequence reads: CASRPTGNNSNQPQHF. The CDR3 DNA reads as TGTGCCAGCAGACCAACAGGGAACAATAGCAATCAGCCCCAGCATTTT.

V gene TRBV5-8 combines with J gene TRBJ2-4; D is unclear. The germline CDR1 and CDR2 sequences are SGHTS and YDEGEE. The V end lost 1 base, the J end lost 4 bases, and 9 bases lay between the germline ends. This CDR3 has 14 residues. The CDR3 nucleotides read TGTGCCAGCAGCTTGTTCGCCGGTAAAAACATTCAGTACTTC. Translated, it gives CASSLFAGKNIQYF.

The J gene is TRBJ2-2, the V gene TRBV27; D is perhaps TRBD2 (6 bases). The CDR3 is 16 amino acids. From germline, CDR1 is MNHEY and CDR2 SMNVEV (reference sequence). Trimming removed 6 bases at V and 4 bases at J, with 18 bases between. CDR3 sequence: CASRWRGGDGTGELFF. The CDR3 nucleotides are TGTGCCAGCAGATGGCGTGGAGGGGACGGCACCGGGGAGCTGTTTTTT.

This sequence joins TRBV4-2 and TRBJ2-1; the match to TRBD1 covers 7 bases. J gave up 3 bases and V 0 bases, and 5 bases lay outside the gene matches. Germline CDR1 and CDR2: LGHNA and YNFKEQ. The CDR3 covers 16 residues. DNA of the CDR3: TGTGCCAGCAGCCAAGAAGAGGGGGCGAACTACAATGAGCAGTTCTTC. The encoded protein is CASSQEEGANYNEQFF.

J is TRBJ2-7 and V is TRBV5-1; TRBD2 agrees at 8 bases. Trimming at V came to 0 bases and at J to 2 bases, leaving 4 bases not matched to a gene. Germline values: CDR1 SGHRS, CDR2 YFSETQ. The CDR3 covers 15 residues. CDR3 residues: CASSLEAGEAYEQYF. The CDR3 nucleotides are TGCGCCAGCAGCTTGGAAGCGGGAGAGGCCTACGAGCAGTACTTC.

The chain couples TRBV5-5 to TRBJ2-2; 9 nucleotides align to TRBD1. V lost 4 bases to trimming and J lost 0 bases; unmatched junction nucleotides: 4. CDR3 length equals 16 residues. CDR1 SGHKS and CDR2 YYEKEE come from the germline V gene (reference sequence). In nucleotides, the CDR3 is TGTGCCAGCAGCCAGGACAGGGGCACGAACACCGGGGAGCTGTTTTTT. Translating it yields CASSQDRGTNTGELFF. The full variable domain, rest sourced from reference TRBV5-5 and TRBJ2-2, is DAGVTQSPTHLIKTRGQQVTLRCSPISGHKSVSWYQQVLGQGPQFIFQYYEKEERGRGNFPDRFSARQFPNYSSELNVNALLLGDSALYLCASSQDRGTNTGELFFGEGSRLTVL.

The chain combines TRBV7-9 with TRBJ2-1; 14 bases map to TRBD2. This CDR3 is built from 16 residues. Per germline, CDR1 SEHNR and CDR2 FQNEAQ (reference sequence). J was trimmed by 10 bases and V by 7 bases; bases with no gene match: 12. The CDR3 sequence is CASTELGLAGDGEQFF. The CDR3 DNA sequence: TGTGCCAGCACCGAGCTGGGACTAGCGGGAGACGGGGAGCAGTTCTTC. Together with reference TRBV7-9 and TRBJ2-1, the CDR3 gives the full variable domain: DTGVSQNPRHKITKRGQNVTFRCDPISEHNRLYWYRQTLGQGPEFLTYFQNEAQLEKSRLLSDRFSAERPKGSFSTLEIQRTEQGDSAMYLCASTELGLAGDGEQFFGPGTRLTVL.

In its sample, this clone was seen once. The rearrangement joins TRBV5-6 to TRBJ2-1; D is perhaps TRBD2 (5 bases). This CDR3 spans 15 amino acids. Germline CDR1 reads SGHDT; CDR2 reads YYEEEE. Trimming stripped 8 bases from V and 3 bases from J, with 18 bases between. DNA of the CDR3: TGTGCCAGTCATCCCAGGACTTCCGTCTACAATGAGCAGTTCTTC. The encoded protein is CASHPRTSVYNEQFF.

This rearrangement joins TRBV2 to TRBJ2-7; no clear D gene. Germline V gene data show CDR1 as SNHLY and CDR2 as FYNNEI. V gave up 2 bases and J gave up 2 bases, with 7 bases separating them. This CDR3 has 13 residues. Written as DNA, the CDR3 is TGTGCCAGCAGTGAATTCTTAGCCTACGAGCAGTACTTC. Translating it yields CASSEFLAYEQYF. Combining the CDR3 with reference TRBV2 and TRBJ2-7 gives the whole variable domain EPEVTQTPSHQVTQMGQEVILRCVPISNHLYFYWYRQILGQKVEFLVSFYNNEISEKSEIFDDQFSVERPDGSNFTLKIRSTKLEDSAMYFCASSEFLAYEQYFGPGTRLTVT.

The gene calls are TRBV11-2 and TRBJ2-2; 9 positions match TRBD2. Losses at the gene ends were 5 bases for V and 6 bases for J; bases not matched to a gene: 4. The CDR3 totals 14 residues. CDR1 and CDR2 (germline): SGHAT, FQNNGV. CDR3 in amino acids: CASSRGGAAGELFF. The DNA for the CDR3 is TGTGCCAGCAGCCGCGGGGGGGCCGCCGGGGAGCTGTTTTTT.

V usage is TRBV4-3 and J usage is TRBJ1-2; the match to TRBD1 covers 9 bases. The junction had 5 bases not matched to a gene; V was cut back by 1 base and J by 5 bases. CDR3 length equals 15 residues. The germline V gene encodes CDR1 LGHNA and CDR2 YSLEER. CDR3 amino acids: CASSQGTGERYGYTF. The DNA of the CDR3 is TGCGCCAGCAGCCAAGGGACAGGGGAGAGGTATGGCTACACCTTC.

V gene TRBV6-1 combines with J gene TRBJ1-6, with D perhaps TRBD1 (6 bases). CDR1 is MNHNS and CDR2 is SASEGT in the germline V gene. There are 15 residues in the CDR3. The V and J ends lost 9 bases and 2 bases respectively, with 14 bases between them. CDR3 nucleotide sequence: TGTGCCAGTACCCTTACAGGGCCCTATAATTCACCCCTCCACTTT. This translates into CASTLTGPYNSPLHF.

The rearrangement uses TRBV30 and TRBJ1-2; TRBD1 is a possible D gene (5 bases). Between the trimmed V and J ends, which lost 8 bases and 1 base, there was a span of 14 bases. The V gene's germline CDR1 is GTSNPN and CDR2 SVGIG (reference sequence). The length of the CDR3 is 13 residues. This CDR3 is CAALWGVNYGYTF. The CDR3 DNA reads TGTGCCGCCCTCTGGGGGGTTAACTATGGCTACACCTTC.

The V call is TRBV7-2, the J call TRBJ1-3, with a possible D match to TRBD1 (6 bases). The CDR3 is 16 residues long. Germline assignment: CDR1 SGHTA and CDR2 FQGNSA. Deletions cut 1 base from V and 0 bases from J, with 10 bases between. Written as DNA, the CDR3 is TGTGCCAGCAGCTTAGACAGGGTGGGCTCTGGAAACACCATATATTTT. Protein product: CASSLDRVGSGNTIYF.

V and J are TRBV7-9 and TRBJ1-1; 12 bases map to TRBD1. The germline gives CDR1 SEHNR, CDR2 FQNEAQ (reference sequence). The CDR3 consists of 16 residues. The J segment lost 2 bases and the V segment lost 4 bases, leaving 5 bases of the junction unmatched. CDR3 coding DNA: TGTGCCAGCAGCTCCGGGACAGGGGGCACCAACACTGAAGCTTTCTTT. As protein: CASSSGTGGTNTEAFF.

This chain connects TRBV10-3 to TRBJ2-7, with 9 bases matching TRBD1. There are 16 residues in the CDR3. Germline lookup yields CDR1 ENHRY and CDR2 SYGVKD. Losses at the gene ends were 2 bases for V and 4 bases for J; bases not matched to a gene: 9. The CDR3 nucleotides are TGTGCCATCAGTGAGATGATTGGACAGGGGAGGTACGAGCAGTACTTC. This sequence encodes CAISEMIGQGRYEQYF.

The chain joins TRBV7-2 to TRBJ1-5; 8 bases fit TRBD1. Unmatched junction bases numbered 7, after V lost 8 bases and J lost 1 base. The V gene's germline CDR1 is SGHTA and CDR2 FQGNSA. There are 15 residues in the CDR3. Here the CDR3 DNA reads TGTGCCAGCCCCCAGGGGGCATTGAGCAATCAGCCCCAGCATTTT. Protein: CASPQGALSNQPQHF.